Listed here is a single TCR beta chain. The data derive from a study of blood T cell repertoires in COVID-19. Study overall: Acute and convalescent COVID-19 specimens originated in the United States, Italy and Spain. T cells, B-cell-depleted T cells, or PBMCs supplied cDNA or gDNA.

The ends lost 0 bases at V and 6 bases at J; junction bases unmatched: 9. Germline CDR1 and CDR2: LGHDT and YNNKEL (reference sequence). The CDR3 totals 17 residues. Source study methods: For nucleated cells, counts were estimated from reference gene primer amplification. Clones were sequenced by immunoSEQ multiplex PCR, and TCRdb holds only the in-frame ones, with some missing. V and J calls and clone size come straight from that table; D and trimming were deduced from the DNA. The profile shows some 150,000 clones, roughly 90% of them singletons. The receptor was derived from a human donor in a cohort sampled during active COVID-19. The V and J genes are TRBV3-1 (or the pseudogene TRBV3-2) and TRBJ2-1; 9 bases agree with TRBD2. The sample comprised peripheral blood. The CDR3 is CASSQDLGGRARNEQFF. CDR3 DNA sequence: TGTGCCAGCAGCCAAGATCTGGGCGGGAGGGCCCGCAATGAGCAGTTCTTC.